The 6 T cell receptor beta chains reported below all come from one sample, sequenced in a study of blood T cell repertoires in COVID-19. This table comes from immunoSEQ multiplex PCR, and its TCRdb copy is limited to in-frame clones, with some not included. In the table there are approximately 400,000 clones, approximately 90% of which are singletons. The sequenced material came from peripheral blood. The receptors come from a woman aged 45-65 years with COVID-19, enrolled during active disease.

This clone appeared a few times. V is TRBV3-1 (or the pseudogene TRBV3-2) and J is TRBJ2-7, with a weak D call TRBD1 (6 bases). Between the trimmed V and J ends, which lost 0 bases and 2 bases, there was a span of 23 bases. The CDR3 is 19 residues long. Germline assignment: CDR1 LGHDT and CDR2 YNNKEL (reference sequence). DNA for the CDR3: TGTGCCAGCAGCCAAGATCAGGAAGGGTGGACAGAGGTCCCCTACGAGCAGTACTTC. This translates into CASSQDQEGWTEVPYEQYF.

The genes are TRBV7-9 and TRBJ2-7; 7 bases match TRBD1. The junction had 5 bases not matched to a gene; V was cut back by 4 bases and J by 2 bases. CDR3 size: 14 residues. CDR1 is SEHNR, CDR2 FQNEAQ, per germline (reference sequence). The CDR3 nucleotides are TGTGCCAGCAGCTCCGGGGACAGAGCCTACGAGCAGTACTTC. Residues: CASSSGDRAYEQYF.

CDR3 nucleotide sequence: TGTGCCAGCAGCTTTTCGTTCGACAGCTGGCAGCCCCAGCATTTT. Its protein product is CASSFSFDSWQPQHF. The chain employs TRBV5-5 and TRBJ1-5; tentative D call: TRBD1 (5 bases). The CDR3 totals 15 residues. V dropped 2 bases and J dropped 7 bases, with 16 bases sitting between them. Germline assignment: CDR1 SGHKS and CDR2 YYEKEE (reference sequence).

The rearrangement uses TRBV6-2 or TRBV6-3 and TRBJ1-2, with D unclear. V lost 2 bases to trimming and J lost 2 bases, with 9 bases between them. The length of the CDR3 is 14 residues. The germline CDR1 and CDR2 sequences are MNHEY and SVGEGT. CDR3 sequence (DNA): TGTGCCAGCAGTTACGGGCAGGCGAACTATGGCTACACCTTC. Amino acid sequence: CASSYGQANYGYTF.

J is TRBJ2-5 and V is TRBV5-1, with 8 bases lining up with TRBD1. This CDR3 contains 14 residues. V lost 3 bases, J lost 5 bases, and 6 bases stayed unmatched. Germline CDR1 is SGHRS and CDR2 is YFSETQ. The CDR3 protein is CASSSRTGRETQYF. The CDR3 coding sequence is TGCGCCAGCAGCTCACGGACAGGGCGGGAGACCCAGTACTTC.

The chain uses TRBV5-1 and TRBJ1-4; 9 nucleotides align to TRBD1. This CDR3 has 15 amino acids. V lost 4 bases and J lost 10; bases outside the gene matches: 11. Germline V lookup: CDR1 SGHRS, CDR2 YFSETQ. CDR3 amino acids: CASSLSDRGEGKLFF. In nucleotides, the CDR3 is TGCGCCAGCAGCCTCTCGGACAGGGGAGAGGGAAAACTGTTTTTT.